This T cell receptor beta chain was recovered during a study of patients and donors after allogeneic stem cell transplantation. V dropped 5 bases and J dropped 5 bases, with 11 bases sitting between them. Germline V gene sequence: CDR1 SGHTA, CDR2 FQGNSA. The CDR3 runs 13 residues. MiXCR, applied by TCRdb to the RT-PCR reads, yields one record per CDR3 protein. The sample consists of more than 850,000 distinct CDR3 sequences, roughly 18% of them appearing once. The specimen sequenced was blood, either unsorted or a sorted T cell fraction (not recorded which). The V gene is TRBV7-2, the J gene TRBJ2-3; D remains ambiguous. This receptor was identified in a human donor who was either an allogeneic HSCT recipient or a stem cell or donor lymphocyte infusion donor (not recorded which). It is not recorded whose cells these are; they may come from a transplant donor. CDR3: CASSRVGGDTQYF. The CDR3 DNA sequence: TGTGCCAGCAGCCGCGTGGGTGGAGATACGCAGTATTTT. The full variable domain, with the rest looked up from reference TRBV7-2 and TRBJ2-3, is GAGVSQSPSNKVTEKGKDVELRCDPISGHTALYWYRQSLGQGLEFLIYFQGNSAPDKSGLPSDRFSAERTGGSVSTLTIQRTQQEDSAVYLCASSRVGGDTQYFGPGTRLTVL.